The 21 T cell receptor beta chains below come from one sample, sequenced in a study of cytomegalovirus exposure and HLA in healthy donors. TCRdb's copy holds only in-frame clones and misses some; the assay was immunoSEQ multiplex PCR. The repertoire holds more than 100,000 clones, with around 89% as singletons. Material: PBMCs. Every receptor here comes from a woman aged 18-30 years in good health and CMV-seropositive.

The rearrangement joins TRBV2 to TRBJ2-2; possibly TRBD2 for D (5 bases). The V gene lost 3 bases and the J gene lost 4 bases, with 12 bases spanning the gap. The CDR3 sequence is 15 residues long. The germline V gene has CDR1 SNHLY and CDR2 FYNNEI. In DNA form, the CDR3 reads TGTGCCAGCAGTGAGAACCCTCGGGGCACCGGGGAGCTGTTTTTT. This sequence encodes CASSENPRGTGELFF.

V usage is TRBV11-3 and J usage is TRBJ1-1; possible D gene TRBD1, 5 bases. This CDR3 contains 15 residues. Trimming removed 4 bases from V and 0 bases from J, with 12 bases in between. From germline, CDR1 is SGHNT and CDR2 YENEEA. The CDR3 sequence: CASSSSRGVNTEAFF. CDR3 in DNA: TGTGCCAGCAGCTCCTCCCGGGGGGTGAACACTGAAGCTTTCTTT. The variable domain in full, with the rest retrieved from reference TRBV11-3 and TRBJ1-1, is EAGVVQSPRYKIIEKKQPVAFWCNPISGHNTLYWYLQNLGQGPELLIRYENEEAVDDSQLPKDRFSAERLKGVDSTLKIQPAELGDSAVYLCASSSSRGVNTEAFFGQGTRLTVV.

The genes are TRBV7-6 and TRBJ1-1, with 10 bases fitting TRBD1. CDR3 length: 21 amino acids. Germline assignment: CDR1 SGHVS and CDR2 FNYEAQ. The junction had 19 bases not matched to a gene; V was cut back by 0 bases and J by 3 bases. The chain's CDR3 is CASSLALELSRDRGFHTEAFF. The CDR3 bases are TGTGCCAGCAGCTTAGCGCTAGAGTTGAGTCGGGACAGGGGATTTCACACTGAAGCTTTCTTT.

In regard to this clone: At one of its ends the junction is not consistent with the germline gene, which may arise from a read error. The genes are TRBV6-5 and TRBJ2-5, with 9 bases fitting TRBD1. There are 16 residues in the CDR3. In germline, CDR1 is MNHEY, CDR2 SVGAGI. The CDR3 region has the DNA TGTGCCAGCAGTAACTCCGGGACAGGGTTAGTGGAGACCCAGTACTTC. Its translation: CASSNSGTGLVETQYF.

The chain has TRBV5-1 and TRBJ1-1; 8 nucleotides match TRBD1. Germline V gives CDR1 SGHRS, CDR2 YFSETQ. This CDR3 spans 14 amino acids. V was pared by 3 bases and J by 4 bases, with 5 bases of the junction left unmatched. CDR3 protein: CASSSGQGSTEAFF. The CDR3 nucleotides read TGCGCCAGCAGCTCTGGACAGGGATCCACTGAAGCTTTCTTT.

The chain combines TRBV10-3 with TRBJ2-2, with TRBD1 matching 9 bases. The germline CDR1 and CDR2 sequences are ENHRY and SYGVKD. The ends lost 4 bases at V and 2 bases at J; junction bases unmatched: 5. This CDR3 contains 16 residues. CDR3 bases: TGTGCCATCAGTGCAAGGGACAGGGTTAACACCGGGGAGCTGTTTTTT. This sequence encodes CAISARDRVNTGELFF.

A few counts support this clone. The V call is TRBV19, the J call TRBJ1-2, with a weak D call TRBD1 (5 bases). Germline CDR1 reads LNHDA; CDR2 reads SQIVND (reference sequence). The CDR3 is 10 amino acids. Deletions cut 7 bases from V and 8 bases from J, with 8 bases between. CDR3 residues: CASTGDGYTF. The CDR3 DNA reads TGTGCCAGTACGGGGGACGGCTACACCTTC.

The chain employs TRBV7-9 and TRBJ2-7, with TRBD1 identical over 8 bases. This CDR3 has 15 amino acids. J lost 7 bases, V lost 5 bases, and 13 bases had no gene match. From germline, CDR1 is SEHNR and CDR2 FQNEAQ (reference sequence). The CDR3 protein is CASSVTGTGLGEQYF. The CDR3 DNA sequence: TGTGCCAGCAGCGTTACCGGGACAGGACTCGGGGAGCAGTACTTC.

V usage is TRBV7-2 and J usage is TRBJ1-2; a weak D match, TRBD1 (5 bases). Trimming removed 0 bases from V and 3 bases from J, with 8 bases in between. This CDR3 is 14 amino acids long. The germline V gene encodes CDR1 SGHTA and CDR2 FQGNSA. The CDR3 sequence: CASSLAPTDYGYTF. The CDR3 coding sequence is TGTGCCAGCAGCTTAGCCCCGACAGACTATGGCTACACCTTC.

This clone was counted a few times. The chain recombines TRBV2 with TRBJ2-3; D remains ambiguous. The ends were cut back, 6 bases at V and 2 bases at J, with 9 bases in the middle. The CDR3 length is 13 residues. CDR1 is SNHLY, CDR2 FYNNEI, per germline. The CDR3 DNA is TGTGCCAGCAGAGCCACCTTCACAGATACGCAGTATTTT. Translating gives CASRATFTDTQYF.

The chain couples TRBV5-1 to TRBJ2-2, with TRBD1 identical over 9 bases. The V and J ends lost 2 bases and 5 bases, in that order; junction bases with no gene match: 4. This CDR3 is built from 15 residues. Germline loops: CDR1 SGHRS, CDR2 YFSETQ. CDR3 DNA sequence: TGCGCCAGCAGCTTCAGGACAGGGGAGACCGGGGAGCTGTTTTTT. This encodes CASSFRTGETGELFF.

The V gene is TRBV16, the J gene TRBJ1-5; 8 nucleotides agree with TRBD1. From germline, CDR1 is KGHSY and CDR2 FQNENV. This CDR3 has 16 residues. With V trimmed by 5 bases and J by 5 bases, 11 bases remained unmatched. The CDR3 nucleotides are TGTGCCAGCAGCTCCTGGACAGGGAGTTACGATCAGCCCCAGCATTTT. Its translation: CASSSWTGSYDQPQHF.

V and J are TRBV18 and TRBJ1-1; the D gene is possibly TRBD1 (6 bases). The CDR3 contains 15 residues. Germline assignment: CDR1 KGHSH and CDR2 LQKENI. Trimming stripped 1 base from V and 1 base from J, with 10 bases between. CDR3 bases: TGTGCCAGCTCACCACTCTCACAGGGGAACACTGAAGCTTTCTTT. Encoded protein: CASSPLSQGNTEAFF. Complete variable domain (other parts from reference TRBV18 and TRBJ1-1): NAGVMQNPRHLVRRRGQEARLRCSPMKGHSHVYWYRQLPEEGLKFMVYLQKENIIDESGMPKERFSAEFPKEGPSILRIQQVVRGDSAAYFCASSPLSQGNTEAFFGQGTRLTVV.

This clone was counted a single time. The rearrangement uses TRBV29-1 and TRBJ1-1; D may be TRBD1 (5 bases). The CDR3 has 11 residues. Trimming stripped 1 base from V and 11 bases from J, with 11 bases between. Germline CDR1 reads SQVTM; CDR2 reads ANQGSEA. The CDR3 reads CSVEGGTVAFF. In DNA form, the CDR3 reads TGCAGCGTTGAAGGCGGGACCGTGGCTTTCTTT.

The genes are TRBV19 and TRBJ2-3; 7 nucleotides agree with TRBD1. Trimming cost V 3 bases and J 5 bases; bases outside gene matches: 8. This CDR3 contains 15 residues. Germline V CDR1 and CDR2: LNHDA, SQIVND (reference sequence). The CDR3 sequence: CASSIAQGWVDTQYF. Here the CDR3 DNA reads TGTGCCAGTAGTATTGCACAGGGGTGGGTAGATACGCAGTATTTT.

The rearrangement links TRBV28 to TRBJ2-3; 8 bases map to TRBD1. Unmatched junction bases numbered 7, after V lost 3 bases and J lost 2 bases. This CDR3 is 16 amino acids long. Looked up from germline, CDR1 is MDHEN and CDR2 is SYDVKM. CDR3 DNA sequence: TGTGCCAGCAGTTTTAAGACAGGGGACTTCACAGATACGCAGTATTTT. Residues: CASSFKTGDFTDTQYF.

This clone was counted only a few times. The chain uses TRBV6-6 and TRBJ1-2; TRBD1 matches 10 bases. Germline CDR1 MNHNY, CDR2 SVGAGI (reference sequence). V lost 0 bases to trimming and J lost 6 bases; unmatched junction nucleotides: 4. CDR3 length: 15 amino acids. In nucleotides, the CDR3 is TGTGCCAGCAGTTACTCGGGACAGGGGATCAATGGCTACACCTTC. This translates into CASSYSGQGINGYTF.

The V gene is TRBV5-1, the J gene TRBJ1-1; 8 positions match TRBD1. Germline V gene data show CDR1 as SGHRS and CDR2 as YFSETQ. This CDR3 contains 15 residues. Trimming at V came to 2 bases and at J to 0 bases, leaving 3 bases not matched to a gene. CDR3 region: CASSLMTGVNTEAFF. The CDR3 DNA is TGCGCCAGCAGCTTAATGACAGGGGTGAACACTGAAGCTTTCTTT.

The chain uses TRBV27 and TRBJ2-1; 10 positions match TRBD2. CDR1 is MNHEY, CDR2 SMNVEV, per germline (reference sequence). The CDR3 contains 13 residues. J was trimmed by 9 bases and V by 6 bases; bases with no gene match: 5. CDR3 DNA: TGTGCCAGCAGAACTAGCGGGATTGGTGAGCAGTTCTTC. It is translated as CASRTSGIGEQFF.

The chain links TRBV5-1 to TRBJ2-1, with 10 bases matching TRBD2. The ends lost 1 base at V and 4 bases at J; junction bases unmatched: 2. Germline CDR1 and CDR2: SGHRS and YFSETQ. This CDR3 contains 15 residues. CDR3 nucleotide sequence: TGCGCCAGCAGCTTGAAGCGGGGGGGTTACAATGAGCAGTTCTTC. Residues: CASSLKRGGYNEQFF.

Of note for this clone: The junction does not match germline at one end; this may be a read error. V is TRBV7-7 and J is TRBJ2-2; a weak D match, TRBD2 (6 bases). Germline V gene data show CDR1 as SSHAT and CDR2 as FNYEAQ (reference sequence). The CDR3 loop spans 14 amino acids. In DNA, the CDR3 is TGTGCTAGCAGCCGGGGGAAGGACACCGGGGAGCTGTTTTTT. This translates into CASSRGKDTGELFF.